This TCR beta chain was recovered during a study of quantifying T cell responses using KT2 cells. Study-level background: RNA was reverse transcribed with TCR alpha and beta constant-region primers. General study results and limits: KT2 sequence counts showed saturation when very many KT2 cells were spiked in. Counts of KT2 alpha and beta sequences rose linearly with the number of KT2 cells added.

Regarding this clonotype: Its antigen is currently unknown.

The cDNA 3' end received a ligated oligonucleotide with a UMI. First-round PCR used roughly 4 cycles and beta primers RC1.1 and RC1.2 covering TRBC1 and TRBC2. TCRdb passed the UMI-ligation and nested PCR reads through MiXCR, listing each CDR3 protein once. This table holds around 44,000 distinct CDR3 sequences, approximately 15% found once. The CDR3 has 15 residues. V gave up 4 bases and J gave up 0 bases; unmatched junction bases: 6. The germline gives CDR1 LNHNV, CDR2 YYDKDF (reference sequence). Known numbers of the T cell clone KT2 were added to PBMC. A range of KT2-to-PBMC ratios was made using fixed PBMC numbers.

The origin of this receptor is a human donor. The sequenced material came from PBMCs spiked with cells of the T cell clone KT2. V usage is TRBV15 and J usage is TRBJ2-7, with TRBD1 identical over 7 bases. This chain's CDR3 is CATSKDRASSYEQYF. The CDR3 DNA reads as TGTGCCACCAGCAAAGACAGGGCGAGCTCCTACGAGCAGTACTTC.